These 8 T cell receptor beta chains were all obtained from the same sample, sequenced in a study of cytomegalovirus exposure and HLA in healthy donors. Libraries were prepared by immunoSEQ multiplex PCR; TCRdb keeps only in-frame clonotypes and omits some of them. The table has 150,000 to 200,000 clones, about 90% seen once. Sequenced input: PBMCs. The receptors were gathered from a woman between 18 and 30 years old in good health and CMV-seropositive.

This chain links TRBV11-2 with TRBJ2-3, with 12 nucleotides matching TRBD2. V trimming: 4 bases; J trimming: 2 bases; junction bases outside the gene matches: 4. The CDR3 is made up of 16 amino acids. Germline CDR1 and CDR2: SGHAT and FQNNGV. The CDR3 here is CASSSGLAGFTDTQYF. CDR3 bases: TGTGCCAGCAGCTCAGGACTAGCGGGATTCACAGATACGCAGTATTTT.

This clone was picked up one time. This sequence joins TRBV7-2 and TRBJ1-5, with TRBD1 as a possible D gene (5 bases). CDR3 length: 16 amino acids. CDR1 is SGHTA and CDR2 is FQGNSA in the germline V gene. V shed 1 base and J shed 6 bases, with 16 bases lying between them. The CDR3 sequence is CASSLVSGRATQPQHF. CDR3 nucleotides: TGTGCCAGCAGCTTAGTTTCGGGCAGGGCGACTCAGCCCCAGCATTTT. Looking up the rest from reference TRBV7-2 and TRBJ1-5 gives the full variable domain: GAGVSQSPSNKVTEKGKDVELRCDPISGHTALYWYRQSLGQGLEFLIYFQGNSAPDKSGLPSDRFSAERTGGSVSTLTIQRTQQEDSAVYLCASSLVSGRATQPQHFGDGTRLSIL.

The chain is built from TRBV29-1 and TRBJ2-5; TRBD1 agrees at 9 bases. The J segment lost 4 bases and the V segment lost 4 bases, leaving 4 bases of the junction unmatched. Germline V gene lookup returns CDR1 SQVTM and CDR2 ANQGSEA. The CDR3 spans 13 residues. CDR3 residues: CSVADRGGETQYF. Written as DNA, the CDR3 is TGCAGCGTTGCCGACAGGGGGGGAGAGACCCAGTACTTC. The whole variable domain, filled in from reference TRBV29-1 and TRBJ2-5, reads SAVISQKPSRDICQRGTSLTIQCQVDSQVTMMFWYRQQPGQSLTLIATANQGSEATYESGFVIDKFPISRPNLTFSTLTVSNMSPEDSSIYLCSVADRGGETQYFGPGTRLLVL.

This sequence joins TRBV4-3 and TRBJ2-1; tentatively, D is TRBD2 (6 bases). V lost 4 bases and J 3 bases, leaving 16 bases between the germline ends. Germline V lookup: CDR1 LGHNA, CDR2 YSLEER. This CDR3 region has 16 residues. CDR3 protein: CASSRPGEVGYNEQFF. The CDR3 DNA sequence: TGCGCCAGCAGCCGTCCGGGAGAGGTGGGCTACAATGAGCAGTTCTTC.

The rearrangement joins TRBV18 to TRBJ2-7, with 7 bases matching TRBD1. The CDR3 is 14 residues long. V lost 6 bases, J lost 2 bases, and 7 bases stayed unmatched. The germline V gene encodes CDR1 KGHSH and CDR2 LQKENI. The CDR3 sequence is CASSQVQGAYEQYF. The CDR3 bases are TGTGCCAGCTCCCAGGTCCAGGGGGCCTACGAGCAGTACTTC.

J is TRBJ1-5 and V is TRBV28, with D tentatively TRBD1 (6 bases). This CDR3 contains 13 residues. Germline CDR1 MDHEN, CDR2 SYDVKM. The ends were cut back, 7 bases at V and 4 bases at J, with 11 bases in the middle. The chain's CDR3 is CASMGAGNQPQHF. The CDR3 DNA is TGTGCCAGCATGGGGGCCGGGAATCAGCCCCAGCATTTT.

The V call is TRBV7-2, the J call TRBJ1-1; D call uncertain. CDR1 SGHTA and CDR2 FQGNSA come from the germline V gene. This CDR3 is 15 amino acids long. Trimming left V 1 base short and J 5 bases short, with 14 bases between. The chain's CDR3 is CASSLGWVRETEAFF. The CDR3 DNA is TGTGCCAGCAGCTTAGGCTGGGTAAGGGAGACTGAAGCTTTCTTT. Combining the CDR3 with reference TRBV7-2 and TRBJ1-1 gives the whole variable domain GAGVSQSPSNKVTEKGKDVELRCDPISGHTALYWYRQSLGQGLEFLIYFQGNSAPDKSGLPSDRFSAERTGGSVSTLTIQRTQQEDSAVYLCASSLGWVRETEAFFGQGTRLTVV.

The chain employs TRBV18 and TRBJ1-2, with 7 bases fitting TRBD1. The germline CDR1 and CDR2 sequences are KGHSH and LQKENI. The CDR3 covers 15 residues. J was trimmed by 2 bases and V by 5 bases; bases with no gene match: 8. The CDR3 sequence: CASSATGTVNYGYTF. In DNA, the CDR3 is TGTGCCAGCTCAGCAACCGGGACAGTAAACTATGGCTACACCTTC.